This T cell receptor beta chain comes out of a study of blood T cell repertoires in COVID-19. Study details: The United States, Italy and Spain provided the acute and convalescent COVID-19 samples. Nucleic acid was either cDNA or gDNA, and it came from T cells, B-cell-depleted T cells, or PBMCs.

Per the study methods: Amplification with reference gene primers provided the estimates of nucleated cell counts. Libraries were prepared by immunoSEQ multiplex PCR; TCRdb keeps only in-frame clonotypes and omits some of them. V, J and clone size are those of that table, while D and trimming were read from the DNA. Seen here are 80,000 to 95,000 clones, 90% to 95% observed once, and the top ten hold under 2%. The CDR3 is 13 amino acids. Germline CDR1 SGHRS, CDR2 YFSETQ. Trimming removed 1 base from V and 1 base from J, with 5 bases in between. The chain joins TRBV5-1 to TRBJ1-1; D unresolved. Input material: peripheral blood. The sequence was obtained from a human donor with active COVID-19. The donor label of this sample is uncertain. The CDR3 coding sequence is TGCGCCAGCAGCTTGAGAGGGAACACTGAAGCTTTCTTT. It yields the protein CASSLRGNTEAFF.